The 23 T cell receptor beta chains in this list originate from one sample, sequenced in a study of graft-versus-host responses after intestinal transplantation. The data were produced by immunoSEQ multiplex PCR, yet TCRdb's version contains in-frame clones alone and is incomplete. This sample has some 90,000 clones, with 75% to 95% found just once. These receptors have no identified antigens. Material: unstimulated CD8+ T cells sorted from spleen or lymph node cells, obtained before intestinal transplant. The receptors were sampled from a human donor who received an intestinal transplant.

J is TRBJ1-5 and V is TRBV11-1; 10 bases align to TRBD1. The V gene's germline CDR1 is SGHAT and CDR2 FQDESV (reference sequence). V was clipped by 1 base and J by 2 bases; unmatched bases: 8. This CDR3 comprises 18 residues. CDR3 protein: CASSLEGTGVYRNQPQHF. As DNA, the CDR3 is TGTGCCAGCAGCTTAGAAGGGACAGGGGTATATCGCAATCAGCCCCAGCATTTT.

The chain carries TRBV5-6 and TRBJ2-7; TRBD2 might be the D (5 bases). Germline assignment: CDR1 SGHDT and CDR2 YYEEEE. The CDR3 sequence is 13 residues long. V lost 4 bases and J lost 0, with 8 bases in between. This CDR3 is CASSQTSSYEQYF. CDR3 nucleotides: TGTGCCAGCAGCCAAACTAGCTCCTACGAGCAGTACTTC.

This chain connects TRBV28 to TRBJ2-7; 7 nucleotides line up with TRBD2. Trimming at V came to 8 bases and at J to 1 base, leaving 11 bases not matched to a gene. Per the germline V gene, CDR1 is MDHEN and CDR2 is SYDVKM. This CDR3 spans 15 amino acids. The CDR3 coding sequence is TGTGCCAGCGGAGTGGGATGGCGGGGGTCCTACGAGCAGTACTTC. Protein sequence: CASGVGWRGSYEQYF.

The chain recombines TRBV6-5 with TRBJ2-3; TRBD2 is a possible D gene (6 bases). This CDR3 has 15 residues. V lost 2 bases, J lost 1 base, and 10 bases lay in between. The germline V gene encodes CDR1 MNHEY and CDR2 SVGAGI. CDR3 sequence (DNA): TGTGCCAGCAGTTACGGGTGGGAGGGCACAGATACGCAGTATTTT. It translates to CASSYGWEGTDTQYF.

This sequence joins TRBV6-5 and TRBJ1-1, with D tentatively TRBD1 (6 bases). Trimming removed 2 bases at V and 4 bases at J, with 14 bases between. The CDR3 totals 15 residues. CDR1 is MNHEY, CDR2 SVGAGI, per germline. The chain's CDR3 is CASSYQGLGTTEAFF. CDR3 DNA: TGTGCCAGCAGTTACCAGGGGTTGGGGACCACTGAAGCTTTCTTT.

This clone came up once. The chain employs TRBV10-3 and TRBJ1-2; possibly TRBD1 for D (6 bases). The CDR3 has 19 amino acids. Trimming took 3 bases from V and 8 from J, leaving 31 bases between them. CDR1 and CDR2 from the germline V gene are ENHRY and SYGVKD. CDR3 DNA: TGTGCCATCAGTGACCCTGATGGATATCAGGGACCTAAAGGGGGGGGCTACACCTTC. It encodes CAISDPDGYQGPKGGGYTF.

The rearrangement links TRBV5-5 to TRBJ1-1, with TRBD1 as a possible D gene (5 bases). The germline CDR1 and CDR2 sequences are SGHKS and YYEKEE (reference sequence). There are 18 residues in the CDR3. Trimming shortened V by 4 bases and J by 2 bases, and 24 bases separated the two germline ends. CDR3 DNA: TGTGCCAGCAGCCCGAACCCCTGGGACCGGCCATACAACACTGAAGCTTTCTTT. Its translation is CASSPNPWDRPYNTEAFF.

The CDR3 sequence is CSVDHEDGYTF. CDR3 DNA sequence: TGCAGCGTGGATCACGAGGATGGCTACACCTTC. This chain links TRBV29-1 with TRBJ1-2; D ambiguous. The V gene's germline CDR1 is SQVTM and CDR2 ANQGSEA. The CDR3 is 11 amino acids. V was cut by 6 bases and J by 6 bases, with 11 bases left in between.

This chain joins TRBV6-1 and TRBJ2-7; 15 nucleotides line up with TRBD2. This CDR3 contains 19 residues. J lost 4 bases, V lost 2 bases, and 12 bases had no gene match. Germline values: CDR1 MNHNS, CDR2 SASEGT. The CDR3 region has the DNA TGTGCCAGCAGTGAACTAACAGGACTAGCGGGAGGGCCGGTATACGAGCAGTACTTC. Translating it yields CASSELTGLAGGPVYEQYF.

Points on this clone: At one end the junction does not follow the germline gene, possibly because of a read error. In DNA, the CDR3 is TGTGCCAGCAGCCAAGGCGGACTAGCGGGAGTGTCGGGTACAGATACGCGGTATTTT. Amino acids: CASSQGGLAGVSGTDTRYF. V and J are TRBV4-2 and TRBJ2-3, with TRBD2 matching over 13 bases. The length of the CDR3 is 19 residues. The germline gives CDR1 LGHNA, CDR2 YNFKEQ.

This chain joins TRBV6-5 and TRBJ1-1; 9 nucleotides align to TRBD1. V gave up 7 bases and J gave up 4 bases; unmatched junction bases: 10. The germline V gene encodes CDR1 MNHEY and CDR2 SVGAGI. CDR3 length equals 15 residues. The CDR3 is CASNPYRGQSTEAFF. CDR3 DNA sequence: TGTGCCAGCAATCCCTACAGGGGGCAGAGCACTGAAGCTTTCTTT.

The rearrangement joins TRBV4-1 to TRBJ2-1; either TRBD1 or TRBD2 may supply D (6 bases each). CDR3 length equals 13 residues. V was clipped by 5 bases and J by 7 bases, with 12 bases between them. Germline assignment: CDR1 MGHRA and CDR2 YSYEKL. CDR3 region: CASSNGGRNEQFF. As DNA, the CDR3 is TGCGCCAGCAGCAACGGGGGCCGGAATGAGCAGTTCTTC.

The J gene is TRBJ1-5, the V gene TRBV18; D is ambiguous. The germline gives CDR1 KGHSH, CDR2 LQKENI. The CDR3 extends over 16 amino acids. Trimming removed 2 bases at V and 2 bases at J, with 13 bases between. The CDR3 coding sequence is TGTGCCAGCTCACCAGATTGGGGTGTGGGCAATCAGCCCCAGCATTTT. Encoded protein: CASSPDWGVGNQPQHF.

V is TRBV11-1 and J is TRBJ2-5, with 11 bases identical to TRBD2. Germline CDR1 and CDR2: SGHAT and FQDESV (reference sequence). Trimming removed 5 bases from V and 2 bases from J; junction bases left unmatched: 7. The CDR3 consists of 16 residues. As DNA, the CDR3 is TGTGCCAGCAGCCCCGCTTCTAGCGGGGGGCAAGAGACCCAGTACTTC. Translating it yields CASSPASSGGQETQYF.

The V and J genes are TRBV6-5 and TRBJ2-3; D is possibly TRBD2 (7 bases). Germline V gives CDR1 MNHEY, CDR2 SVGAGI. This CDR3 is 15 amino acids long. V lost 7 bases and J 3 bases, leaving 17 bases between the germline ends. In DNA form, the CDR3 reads TGTGCCAGCAAAGGGGGGGAGGAGCTTACAGATACGCAGTATTTT. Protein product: CASKGGEELTDTQYF.

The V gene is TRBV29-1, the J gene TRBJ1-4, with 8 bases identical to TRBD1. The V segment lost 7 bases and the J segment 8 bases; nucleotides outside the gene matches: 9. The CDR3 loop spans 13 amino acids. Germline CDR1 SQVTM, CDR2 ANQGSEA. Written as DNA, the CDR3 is TGCAGCGCTTACAGGGGGGAAGGGGAAAAACTGTTTTTT. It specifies CSAYRGEGEKLFF.

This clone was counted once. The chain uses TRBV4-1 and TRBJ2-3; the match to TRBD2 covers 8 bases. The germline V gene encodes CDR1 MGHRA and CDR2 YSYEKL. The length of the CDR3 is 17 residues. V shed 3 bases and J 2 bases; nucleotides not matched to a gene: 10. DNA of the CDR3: TGCGCCAGCAGCCAGGAAAGCGGGGGCCTCCACACAGATACGCAGTATTTT. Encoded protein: CASSQESGGLHTDTQYF.

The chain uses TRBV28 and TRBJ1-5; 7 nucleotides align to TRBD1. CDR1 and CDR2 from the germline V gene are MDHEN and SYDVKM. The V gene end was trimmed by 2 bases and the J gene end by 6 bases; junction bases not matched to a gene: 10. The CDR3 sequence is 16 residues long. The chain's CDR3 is CASSLGFKGAFQPQHF. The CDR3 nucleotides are TGTGCCAGCAGTTTAGGGTTTAAGGGGGCTTTTCAGCCCCAGCATTTT.

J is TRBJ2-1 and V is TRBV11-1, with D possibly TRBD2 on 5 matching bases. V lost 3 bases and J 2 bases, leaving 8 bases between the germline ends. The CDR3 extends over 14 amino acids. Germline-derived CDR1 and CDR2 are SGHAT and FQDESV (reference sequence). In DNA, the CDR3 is TGTGCCAGCAGCTTCGCGGGCGCCTACAATGAGCAGTTCTTC. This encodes CASSFAGAYNEQFF.

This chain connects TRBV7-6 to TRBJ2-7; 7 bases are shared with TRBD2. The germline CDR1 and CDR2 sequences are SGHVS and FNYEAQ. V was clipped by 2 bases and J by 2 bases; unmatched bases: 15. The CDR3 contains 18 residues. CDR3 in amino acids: CASSLWARDYVRPYEQYF. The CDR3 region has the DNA TGTGCCAGCAGCTTATGGGCCCGGGACTACGTACGACCCTACGAGCAGTACTTC. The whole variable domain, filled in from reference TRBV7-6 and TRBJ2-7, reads GAGVSQSPRYKVTKRGQDVALRCDPISGHVSLYWYRQALGQGPEFLTYFNYEAQQDKSGLPNDRFSAERPEGSISTLTIQRTEQRDSAMYRCASSLWARDYVRPYEQYFGPGTRLTVT.

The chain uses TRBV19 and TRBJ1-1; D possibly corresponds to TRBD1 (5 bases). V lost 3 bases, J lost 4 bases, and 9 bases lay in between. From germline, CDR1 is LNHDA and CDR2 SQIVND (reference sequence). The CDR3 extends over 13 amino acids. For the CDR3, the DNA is TGTGCCAGTAGTATGGGGGTTCTCACTGAAGCTTTCTTT. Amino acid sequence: CASSMGVLTEAFF.

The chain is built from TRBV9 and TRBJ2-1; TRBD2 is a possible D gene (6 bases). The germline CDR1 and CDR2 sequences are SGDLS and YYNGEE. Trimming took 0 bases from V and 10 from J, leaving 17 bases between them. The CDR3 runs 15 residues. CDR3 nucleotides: TGTGCCAGCAGCGTAGATCGGGGACTGGTAGAAGAGCAGTTCTTC. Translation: CASSVDRGLVEEQFF.

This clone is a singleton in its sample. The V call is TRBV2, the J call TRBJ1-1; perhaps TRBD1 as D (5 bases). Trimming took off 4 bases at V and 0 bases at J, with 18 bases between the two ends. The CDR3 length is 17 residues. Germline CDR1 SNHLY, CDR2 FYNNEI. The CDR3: CASSVSPNEGMNTEAFF. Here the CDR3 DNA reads TGTGCCAGCAGTGTATCCCCCAACGAGGGGATGAACACTGAAGCTTTCTTT.